One and the same sample provided the 22 T cell receptor beta chains below, sequenced in a study of T cell responses to AZD1222 COVID-19 vaccine. This table comes from immunoSEQ multiplex PCR, and its TCRdb copy is limited to in-frame clones, with some not included. Among approximately 120,000 clones listed, 80% to 95% were seen once. This material consisted of peripheral blood, taken on day 0 of AZD1222 vaccination. These receptors originate from an adult in good health.

The chain recombines TRBV28 with TRBJ2-7, with 7 bases aligning to TRBD1. V dropped 6 bases and J dropped 4; count of bases not matched to a gene: 9. The germline CDR1 and CDR2 sequences are MDHEN and SYDVKM. The CDR3 loop spans 14 amino acids. In DNA, the CDR3 is TGTGCCAGCAGCCCGGACAGGCAGAGGTACGAGCAGTACTTC. Translating gives CASSPDRQRYEQYF. Full variable domain (outside the CDR3, taken from reference TRBV28 and TRBJ2-7): DVKVTQSSRYLVKRTGEKVFLECVQDMDHENMFWYRQDPGLGLRLIYFSYDVKMKEKGDIPEGYSVSREKKERFSLILESASTNQTSMYLCASSPDRQRYEQYFGPGTRLTVT.

The chain carries TRBV27 and TRBJ1-1; TRBD1 might be the D (5 bases). Germline CDR1 MNHEY, CDR2 SMNVEV (reference sequence). V gave up 3 bases and J gave up 1 base, with 15 bases separating them. CDR3 length: 16 amino acids. The CDR3 DNA is TGTGCCAGCAGTTTGTCGACAGCTGCTGGGAACACTGAAGCTTTCTTT. Translating it yields CASSLSTAAGNTEAFF.

The V and J genes are TRBV19 and TRBJ1-1; possibly TRBD1 for D (5 bases). Trimming took off 4 bases at V and 5 bases at J, with 17 bases between the two ends. CDR3 size: 15 residues. The V gene's germline CDR1 is LNHDA and CDR2 SQIVND (reference sequence). CDR3 sequence (DNA): TGTGCCAGTAGTAGTCCAGGCAGGGATGGTACTGAAGCTTTCTTT. It specifies CASSSPGRDGTEAFF.

The chain couples TRBV4-3 to TRBJ2-7; 8 bases are a match to TRBD2. V lost 0 bases, J lost 3 bases, and 4 bases stayed unmatched. Germline CDR1 reads LGHNA; CDR2 reads YSLEER. The CDR3 runs to 15 residues. The CDR3 region is CASSQDPAGVYEQYF. CDR3 DNA: TGCGCCAGCAGCCAAGATCCAGCGGGAGTCTACGAGCAGTACTTC.

The V gene is TRBV7-9, the J gene TRBJ2-7; 8 bases fit TRBD1. This CDR3 comprises 13 residues. V lost 1 base and J lost 5; bases outside the gene matches: 1. Looked up from germline, CDR1 is SEHNR and CDR2 is FQNEAQ (reference sequence). This CDR3 reads CASSLGQGNEQYF. The CDR3 bases are TGTGCCAGCAGCTTAGGACAGGGGAACGAGCAGTACTTC. Full variable domain (remainder filled in from reference TRBV7-9 and TRBJ2-7): DTGVSQNPRHKITKRGQNVTFRCDPISEHNRLYWYRQTLGQGPEFLTYFQNEAQLEKSRLLSDRFSAERPKGSFSTLEIQRTEQGDSAMYLCASSLGQGNEQYFGPGTRLTVT.

The V and J genes are TRBV29-1 and TRBJ1-1; D not resolved. This CDR3 is 15 amino acids long. Germline V CDR1 and CDR2: SQVTM, ANQGSEA. Trimming took 2 bases from V and 1 from J, leaving 14 bases between them. The CDR3 spells CSVESRQAGNTEAFF. The CDR3 DNA sequence: TGCAGCGTTGAAAGTCGGCAGGCGGGGAACACTGAAGCTTTCTTT.

This clone has a handful of counts. This chain connects TRBV20-1 to TRBJ2-7; TRBD2 agrees at 12 bases. The trim removed 3 bases at V and 4 bases at J, leaving 10 bases unmatched. The length of the CDR3 is 16 residues. CDR1 is DFQATT, CDR2 SNEGSKA, per germline (reference sequence). CDR3 coding DNA: TGCAGTGCTAGTGAGCTAGCGGGAGGGCCTGGTTACGAGCAGTACTTC. Its translation: CSASELAGGPGYEQYF.

J is TRBJ2-7 and V is TRBV5-1; maybe TRBD2 (5 bases). CDR3 length: 14 amino acids. V was cut by 3 bases and J by 0 bases, with 10 bases left in between. Germline V CDR1 and CDR2: SGHRS, YFSETQ. The CDR3 DNA is TGCGCCAGCAGCTCACGGACTGGCTCCTACGAGCAGTACTTC. Encoded protein: CASSSRTGSYEQYF. The full variable domain, with the rest looked up from reference TRBV5-1 and TRBJ2-7, is KAGVTQTPRYLIKTRGQQVTLSCSPISGHRSVSWYQQTPGQGLQFLFEYFSETQRNKGNFPGRFSGRQFSNSRSEMNVSTLELGDSALYLCASSSRTGSYEQYFGPGTRLTVT.

The chain recombines TRBV28 with TRBJ1-2; 7 nucleotides agree with TRBD1. This CDR3 comprises 18 residues. The V segment lost 1 base and the J segment 3 bases; nucleotides outside the gene matches: 14. Per the germline V gene, CDR1 is MDHEN and CDR2 is SYDVKM. The CDR3 DNA is TGTGCCAGCAGTTTATTAATTGGGCGAGGCAGGGGGGACTATGGCTACACCTTC. This codes for CASSLLIGRGRGDYGYTF.

The genes are TRBV6-5 and TRBJ1-2, with D perhaps TRBD1 (5 bases). Germline CDR1 reads MNHEY; CDR2 reads SVGAGI. The CDR3 extends over 15 amino acids. V gave up 9 bases and J gave up 4 bases, with 21 bases separating them. The CDR3 reads CASVRMGGGGYGYTF. In DNA form, the CDR3 reads TGTGCCAGTGTTCGAATGGGGGGGGGAGGCTATGGCTACACCTTC.

J is TRBJ2-3 and V is TRBV19; D possibly corresponds to TRBD2 (5 bases). The germline gives CDR1 LNHDA, CDR2 SQIVND (reference sequence). This CDR3 contains 13 residues. The germline V and J ends were trimmed by 6 bases and 5 bases, with 12 bases remaining between them. CDR3 protein: CASRTIGVDTQYF. The CDR3 coding sequence is TGTGCCAGTAGGACTATCGGAGTAGATACGCAGTATTTT. The entire variable domain, with the rest obtained from reference TRBV19 and TRBJ2-3, is as follows: DGGITQSPKYLFRKEGQNVTLSCEQNLNHDAMYWYRQDPGQGLRLIYYSQIVNDFQKGDIAEGYSVSREKKESFPLTVTSAQKNPTAFYLCASRTIGVDTQYFGPGTRLTVL.

The V and J genes are TRBV5-8 and TRBJ1-6; no reliable D call. CDR3 size: 14 residues. Trimming left V 0 bases short and J 8 bases short, with 9 bases between. Germline V gives CDR1 SGHTS, CDR2 YDEGEE. This chain's CDR3 is CASSLEVWYSPLHF. CDR3 nucleotide sequence: TGTGCCAGCAGCTTGGAAGTTTGGTATTCACCCCTCCACTTT.

This clone was observed a single time. The chain recombines TRBV7-9 with TRBJ2-1; D unclear. V was pared by 0 bases and J by 8 bases, with 8 bases between. The V gene's germline CDR1 is SEHNR and CDR2 FQNEAQ (reference sequence). CDR3 length: 13 residues. CDR3: CASSLARVDEQFF. In DNA, the CDR3 is TGTGCCAGCAGCTTAGCGCGCGTCGATGAGCAGTTCTTC.

This clone was seen just once. The chain combines TRBV7-9 with TRBJ2-1, with 8 bases identical to TRBD2. The CDR3 has 18 residues. Looked up from germline, CDR1 is SEHNR and CDR2 is FQNEAQ (reference sequence). The V gene end was trimmed by 1 base and the J gene end by 4 bases; junction bases not matched to a gene: 12. This CDR3 reads CASSLDYWILAEYNEQFF. The CDR3, as DNA: TGTGCCAGCAGCTTAGATTACTGGATACTAGCGGAGTACAATGAGCAGTTCTTC.

The rearrangement joins TRBV28 to TRBJ1-5; 9 positions agree with TRBD1. Germline trimming cut 5 bases from V and 4 bases from J; bases unmatched to any gene: 9. The CDR3 is 16 residues long. Germline lookup yields CDR1 MDHEN and CDR2 SYDVKM. The CDR3 here is CASSPGGQGWNQPQHF. In DNA, the CDR3 is TGTGCCAGCAGTCCGGGAGGACAGGGGTGGAATCAGCCCCAGCATTTT. The full variable domain, its missing parts supplied by reference TRBV28 and TRBJ1-5, is DVKVTQSSRYLVKRTGEKVFLECVQDMDHENMFWYRQDPGLGLRLIYFSYDVKMKEKGDIPEGYSVSREKKERFSLILESASTNQTSMYLCASSPGGQGWNQPQHFGDGTRLSIL.

This chain links TRBV5-1 with TRBJ1-5; D might be TRBD1 (6 bases). Germline lookup yields CDR1 SGHRS and CDR2 YFSETQ. Deletions cut 4 bases from V and 0 bases from J, with 11 bases between. This CDR3 contains 15 residues. The CDR3 sequence: CASSEQGGSNQPQHF. DNA of the CDR3: TGCGCCAGCAGCGAACAGGGAGGTAGCAATCAGCCCCAGCATTTT.

The chain has TRBV29-1 and TRBJ1-3; D unresolved. The germline V and J ends were trimmed by 3 bases and 4 bases, with 4 bases remaining between them. The CDR3 spans 11 residues. CDR1 is SQVTM, CDR2 ANQGSEA, per germline. CDR3 region: CSVDRGNTIYF. CDR3 DNA sequence: TGCAGCGTTGATAGAGGAAACACCATATATTTT.

The chain employs TRBV28 and TRBJ1-5; 8 bases are a match to TRBD1. Germline CDR1 and CDR2: MDHEN and SYDVKM. J was trimmed by 6 bases and V by 6 bases; bases with no gene match: 4. The CDR3 extends over 13 amino acids. DNA for the CDR3: TGTGCCAGCAGGGACAGGGAGTCTCAGCCCCAGCATTTT. This sequence encodes CASRDRESQPQHF. The complete variable domain, with remaining parts taken from reference TRBV28 and TRBJ1-5, reads DVKVTQSSRYLVKRTGEKVFLECVQDMDHENMFWYRQDPGLGLRLIYFSYDVKMKEKGDIPEGYSVSREKKERFSLILESASTNQTSMYLCASRDRESQPQHFGDGTRLSIL.

The gene calls are TRBV2 and TRBJ2-3, with 7 bases that match TRBD2. V lost 2 bases, J lost 1 base, and 18 bases stayed unmatched. Germline-derived CDR1 and CDR2 are SNHLY and FYNNEI. The CDR3 is made up of 20 amino acids. Here the CDR3 reads CASSEYWAGAYRGGTDTQYF. The CDR3 DNA is TGTGCCAGCAGTGAATACTGGGCGGGAGCTTACCGGGGTGGCACAGATACGCAGTATTTT.

This chain joins TRBV9 and TRBJ1-4, with D possibly matching TRBD1 (5 bases). In germline, CDR1 is SGDLS, CDR2 YYNGEE. CDR3 size: 14 residues. V was pared by 0 bases and J by 11 bases, with 14 bases between. CDR3 amino acids: CASSVGQGGEKLFF. The CDR3 coding sequence is TGTGCCAGCAGCGTAGGTCAGGGCGGGGAGAAACTGTTTTTT.

DNA of the CDR3: TGTGCCAGCAGGACGGAGTTGAACACTGAAGCTTTCTTT. Residues: CASRTELNTEAFF. The rearrangement uses TRBV2 and TRBJ1-1; D not certain. The CDR3 spans 13 residues. V was trimmed by 6 bases and J by 0 bases, leaving 8 bases between them. Germline V CDR1 and CDR2: SNHLY, FYNNEI.

The rearrangement links TRBV27 to TRBJ1-2; 7 bases align to TRBD1. The CDR3 sequence is 18 residues long. The germline V gene has CDR1 MNHEY and CDR2 SMNVEV (reference sequence). The V gene end was trimmed by 5 bases and the J gene end by 6 bases; junction bases not matched to a gene: 21. The CDR3, as DNA: TGTGCCAGCAGTGCACCGGGACAGCTTTGGGTTGGTTCTAATGGCTACACCTTC. Its protein is CASSAPGQLWVGSNGYTF.